This entry concerns a single TCR beta chain. Its antigen is not identified. The data originate from a study of beta chain features in type 1 diabetes. V was trimmed by 8 bases and J by 5 bases, leaving 20 bases between them. The CDR3 spans 14 residues. The germline V gene encodes CDR1 SGDLS and CDR2 YYNGEE. Study observations and caveats: When VDJ junctions were examined, type 1 diabetes patients showed fewer insertions and more deletions. PCR could preferentially amplify shorter templates, alike in patients and controls. Shorter TCRB CDR3s, moderately but significantly so, were found in Type 1 diabetes patients in all four CD4+ subsets. Researchers reported that naive, central memory and Treg TCRB repertoires appeared more similar in patients than in healthy donors.

Every bit of the isolated RNA underwent reverse transcription, so sequencing read expressed TCRB transcripts. The protocol was immunoSEQ multiplex PCR, while the TCRdb copy is restricted to in-frame clones and leaves out a portion. The data contain about 620,000 clones, roughly 15% of them singletons. The TCR sequence derives from a man aged 18 to 29 in good health. The specimen was naive CD4+ T cells from blood. The chain joins TRBV9 to TRBJ2-7; D may correspond to TRBD1 or TRBD2 (5 bases each). Here the CDR3 reads CASSSGGRFHEQYF. Here the CDR3 DNA reads TGTGCCAGTTCAAGTGGGGGACGGTTTCACGAGCAGTACTTC.